This T cell receptor beta chain was identified in a study of blood T cell repertoires in COVID-19. Study overall: Italy, Spain and the United States were the sources of the convalescent and acute COVID-19 samples.

Measured with immunoSEQ multiplex PCR; TCRdb has only the in-frame clones, and not every one. Here the sample spans about 120,000 clones, about 85% being singletons. This CDR3 spans 15 amino acids. Germline V lookup: CDR1 SGHRS, CDR2 YFSETQ. V was cut by 3 bases and J by 1 base, with 11 bases left in between. V and J are TRBV5-1 and TRBJ2-1; a weak D match, TRBD2 (5 bases). The source material was peripheral blood. The TCR comes from a human donor in a cohort sampled during active COVID-19. The CDR3 region is CASSSSGGSYNEQFF. Here the CDR3 DNA reads TGCGCCAGCAGCTCCTCCGGAGGTTCCTACAATGAGCAGTTCTTC. Full variable domain (missing parts from reference TRBV5-1 and TRBJ2-1): KAGVTQTPRYLIKTRGQQVTLSCSPISGHRSVSWYQQTPGQGLQFLFEYFSETQRNKGNFPGRFSGRQFSNSRSEMNVSTLELGDSALYLCASSSSGGSYNEQFFGPGTRLTVL.